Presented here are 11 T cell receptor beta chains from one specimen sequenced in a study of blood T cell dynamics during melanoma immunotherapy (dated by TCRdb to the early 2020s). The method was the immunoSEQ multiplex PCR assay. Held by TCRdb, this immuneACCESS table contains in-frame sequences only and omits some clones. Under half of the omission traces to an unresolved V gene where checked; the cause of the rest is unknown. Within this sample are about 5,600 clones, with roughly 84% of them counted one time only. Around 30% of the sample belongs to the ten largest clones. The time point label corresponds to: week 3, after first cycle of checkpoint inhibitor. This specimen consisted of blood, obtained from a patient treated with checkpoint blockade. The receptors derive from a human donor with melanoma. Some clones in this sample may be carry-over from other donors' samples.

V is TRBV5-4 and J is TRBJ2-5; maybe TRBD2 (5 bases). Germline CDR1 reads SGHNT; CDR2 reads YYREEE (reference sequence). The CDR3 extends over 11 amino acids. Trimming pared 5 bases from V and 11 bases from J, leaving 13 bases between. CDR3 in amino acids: CASSLSEEQYF. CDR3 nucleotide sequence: TGTGCCAGCAGTCTCTCGGAGGAGCAGTACTTC.

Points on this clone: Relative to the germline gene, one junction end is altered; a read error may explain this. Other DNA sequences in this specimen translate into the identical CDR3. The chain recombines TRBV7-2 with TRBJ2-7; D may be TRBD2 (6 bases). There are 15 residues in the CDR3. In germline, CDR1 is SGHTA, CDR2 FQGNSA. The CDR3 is CASSQAGQGNEEQYF. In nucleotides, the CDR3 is TGCGCCAGCAGCCAGGCGGGGCAGGGAAATGAAGAGCAGTACTTC.

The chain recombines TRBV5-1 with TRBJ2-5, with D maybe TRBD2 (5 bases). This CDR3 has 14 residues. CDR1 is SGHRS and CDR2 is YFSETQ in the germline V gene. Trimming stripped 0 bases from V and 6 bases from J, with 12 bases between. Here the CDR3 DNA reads TGCGCCAGCAGCTTGGATGGAGGCGGAAAGACCCAGTACTTC. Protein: CASSLDGGGKTQYF.

The CDR3 nucleotides are TGTGCCAGCAGCTTGGCAGGGGATCAGCCCCAGCATTTT. Amino acids: CASSLAGDQPQHF. The rearrangement links TRBV6-5 to TRBJ1-5; TRBD1 might be the D (6 bases). The CDR3 runs 13 residues. Germline CDR1 and CDR2: MNHEY and SVGAGI. V lost 6 bases to trimming and J lost 5 bases, with 11 bases between them.

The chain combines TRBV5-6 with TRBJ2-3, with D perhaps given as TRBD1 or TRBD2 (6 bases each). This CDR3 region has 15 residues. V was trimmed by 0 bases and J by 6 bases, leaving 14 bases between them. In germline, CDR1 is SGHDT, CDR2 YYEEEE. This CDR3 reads CASSLDTWGADTQYF. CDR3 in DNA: TGTGCCAGCAGCTTGGACACGTGGGGGGCGGATACGCAGTATTTT.

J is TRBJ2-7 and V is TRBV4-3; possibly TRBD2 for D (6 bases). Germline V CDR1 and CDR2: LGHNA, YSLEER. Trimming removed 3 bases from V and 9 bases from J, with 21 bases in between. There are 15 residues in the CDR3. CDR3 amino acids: CASSQAGQGYEVQYF. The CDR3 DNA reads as TGCGCCAGCAGCCAGGCGGGGCAGGGATATGAAGTGCAGTACTTC.

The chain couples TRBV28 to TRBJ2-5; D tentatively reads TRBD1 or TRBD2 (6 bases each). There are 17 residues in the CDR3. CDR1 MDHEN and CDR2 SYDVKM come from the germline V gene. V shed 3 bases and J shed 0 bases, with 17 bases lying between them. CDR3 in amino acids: CASSFMKGGQYQETQYF. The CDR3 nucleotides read TGTGCCAGCAGTTTCATGAAGGGGGGTCAGTACCAAGAGACCCAGTACTTC.

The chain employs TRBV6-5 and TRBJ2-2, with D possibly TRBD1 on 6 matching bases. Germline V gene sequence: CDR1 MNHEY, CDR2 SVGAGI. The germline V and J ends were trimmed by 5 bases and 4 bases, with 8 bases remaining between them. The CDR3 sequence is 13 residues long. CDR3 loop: CASSNRATGELFF. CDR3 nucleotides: TGTGCCAGCAGTAACAGGGCCACCGGGGAGCTGTTTTTT.

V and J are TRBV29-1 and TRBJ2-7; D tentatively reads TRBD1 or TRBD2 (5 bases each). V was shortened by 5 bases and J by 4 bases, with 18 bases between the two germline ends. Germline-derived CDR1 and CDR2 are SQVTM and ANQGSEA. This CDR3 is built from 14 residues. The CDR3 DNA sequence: TGCAGCGTTCAGGATGGGGGAGCAAGGTACGAGCAGTACTTC. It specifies CSVQDGGARYEQYF.

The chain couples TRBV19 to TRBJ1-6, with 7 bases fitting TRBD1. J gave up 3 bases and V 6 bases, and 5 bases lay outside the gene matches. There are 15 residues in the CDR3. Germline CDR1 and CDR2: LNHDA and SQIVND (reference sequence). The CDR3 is CASSRGQVYNSPLHF. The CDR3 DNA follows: TGTGCCAGTAGCAGAGGACAGGTCTATAATTCACCCCTCCACTTT.

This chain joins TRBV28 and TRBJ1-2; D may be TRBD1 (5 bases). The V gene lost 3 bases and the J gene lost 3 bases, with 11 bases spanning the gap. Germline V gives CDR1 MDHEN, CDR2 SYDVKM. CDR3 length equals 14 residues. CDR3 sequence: CASSLFPGHYGYTF. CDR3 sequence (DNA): TGTGCCAGCAGTTTGTTTCCAGGGCACTATGGCTACACCTTC.